These 10 T cell receptor beta chains were all obtained from the same sample, sequenced in a study of OX40 agonist ivuxolimab in advanced cancers. The receptor library was made with the immunoSEQ multiplex PCR assay. TCRdb took this table from immuneACCESS and kept in-frame rearrangements with V and J called. Such tables lack part of the clones; where checked against another copy, unresolved V genes explain under half of the gap, and the rest is unexplained. The sample contains more than 75,000 clones, 80% to 90% of them found a single time. About 6% of the sample is held by the ten biggest clonotypes. The sequences come from CD4+ or CD8+ T cells sorted from blood, collected in a trial of the OX40 agonist ivuxolimab. Every receptor here comes from an adult with an advanced solid tumor such as melanoma, head and neck, liver or kidney cancer.

The chain has TRBV18 and TRBJ1-2, with a weak D call TRBD1 (5 bases). V lost 0 bases and J lost 0, with 5 bases in between. The CDR3 has 14 amino acids. Germline CDR1 reads KGHSH; CDR2 reads LQKENI. CDR3 sequence: CASSPPGANYGYTF. CDR3 DNA sequence: TGTGCCAGCTCACCACCAGGGGCTAACTATGGCTACACCTTC.

The chain uses TRBV23-1 and TRBJ2-2, with 8 bases identical to TRBD1. TRBV23-1 is annotated as an ORF whose role is uncertain. Trimming at V came to 4 bases and at J to 4 bases, leaving 8 bases not matched to a gene. The length of the CDR3 is 16 residues. DNA for the CDR3: TGCGCCAGCAGTCCGTGGACAGGGTCCACCACCGGGGAGCTGTTTTTT. Translated: CASSPWTGSTTGELFF.

The chain is built from TRBV4-3 and TRBJ2-6; D ambiguous. Trimming took 1 base from V and 0 from J, leaving 13 bases between them. The germline V gene has CDR1 LGHNA and CDR2 YSLEER. This CDR3 is built from 18 residues. The CDR3 DNA reads as TGCGCCAGCAGCCAAGGAAGGGTTCCCTTCTCTGGGGCCAACGTCCTGACTTTC. This sequence encodes CASSQGRVPFSGANVLTF.

The CDR3 bases are TGTGCCAGCAGCTTAAGGTCTGGAGACACTGAAGCTTTCTTT. Its protein product is CASSLRSGDTEAFF. This chain uses TRBV7-8 with TRBJ1-1; no clear D gene. Trimming removed 2 bases from V and 3 bases from J, with 10 bases in between. The CDR3 length is 14 residues. The germline V gene has CDR1 SGHVS and CDR2 FQNEAQ.

CDR3 sequence (DNA): TGTGCCAGCAGTCCCCAAGGGACCCACTACGAGCAGTACTTC. Residues: CASSPQGTHYEQYF. This chain uses TRBV6-6 with TRBJ2-7; D tentatively fits TRBD1 or TRBD2 (5 bases each). The CDR3 is 14 residues long. Trimming removed 5 bases from V and 3 bases from J, with 14 bases in between. The germline V gene has CDR1 MNHNY and CDR2 SVGAGI (reference sequence).

This clone was observed a few times. The genes are TRBV6-1 and TRBJ1-5; TRBD1 might be the D (5 bases). The V gene's germline CDR1 is MNHNS and CDR2 SASEGT. The CDR3 is 14 residues long. With 10 bases removed from V and 6 bases from J, the gap between germline ends came to 19 bases. CDR3 sequence reads: CATHATVFGQPQHF. As DNA, the CDR3 is TGTGCCACCCACGCGACAGTTTTCGGTCAGCCCCAGCATTTT.

The V and J genes are TRBV5-1 and TRBJ2-1; D may be TRBD2 (5 bases). The V end was cut by 0 bases, the J end by 10 bases, with 11 bases between. The CDR3 has 13 amino acids. In germline, CDR1 is SGHRS, CDR2 YFSETQ. In nucleotides, the CDR3 is TGCGCCAGCAGCTTGGCCGAGGGAAGGGAGCAGTTCTTC. Encoded protein: CASSLAEGREQFF.

The rearrangement links TRBV23-1 to TRBJ2-1; D call uncertain. TRBV23-1 is assigned to the ORF class and has an uncertain function. This CDR3 spans 16 amino acids. V was pared by 6 bases and J by 0 bases, with 15 bases between. CDR3 DNA: TGCGCCAGCAGACCTATCGACCCAAGCTCCTACAATGAGCAGTTCTTC. Translated: CASRPIDPSSYNEQFF.

The chain has TRBV4-1 and TRBJ2-7; TRBD1 agrees at 9 bases. V lost 4 bases and J lost 5; bases outside the gene matches: 0. The CDR3 runs 12 residues. Germline V CDR1 and CDR2: MGHRA, YSYEKL. Here the CDR3 reads CASSRQGDEQYF. Here the CDR3 DNA reads TGCGCCAGCAGCCGACAGGGGGACGAGCAGTACTTC.

This chain links TRBV4-2 with TRBJ2-2, with 7 bases identical to TRBD1. The CDR3 has 14 residues. The V segment lost 4 bases and the J segment 3 bases; nucleotides outside the gene matches: 2. Germline CDR1 reads LGHNA; CDR2 reads YNFKEQ. The DNA of the CDR3 is TGTGCCAGCAGCCCCAGGGGGTACACCGGGGAGCTGTTTTTT. It encodes CASSPRGYTGELFF.